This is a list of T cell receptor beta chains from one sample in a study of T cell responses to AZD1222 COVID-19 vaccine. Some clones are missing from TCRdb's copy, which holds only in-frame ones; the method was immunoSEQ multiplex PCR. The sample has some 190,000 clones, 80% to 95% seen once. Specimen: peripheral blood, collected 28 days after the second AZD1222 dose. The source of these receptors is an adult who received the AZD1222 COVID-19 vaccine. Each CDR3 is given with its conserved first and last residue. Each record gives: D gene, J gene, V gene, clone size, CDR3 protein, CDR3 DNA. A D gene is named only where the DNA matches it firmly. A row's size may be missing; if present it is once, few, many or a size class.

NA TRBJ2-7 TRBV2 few CASSEFRGDNYEQYF TGTGCCAGCAGTGAATTCAGGGGGGATAACTACGAGCAGTACTTC
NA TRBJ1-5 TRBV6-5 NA CASIYNLADFNQPQHF TGTGCCAGCATTTATAATTTAGCAGATTTCAATCAGCCCCAGCATTTT
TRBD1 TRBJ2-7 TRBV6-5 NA CASSYSTGALSYEQYF TGTGCCAGCAGTTACTCGACAGGGGCCCTATCCTACGAGCAGTACTTC
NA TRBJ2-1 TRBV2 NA CASRWGNEQFF TGTGCCAGCCGATGGGGGAACGAGCAGTTCTTC
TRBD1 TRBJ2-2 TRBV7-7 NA CASSLGRGQTGELFF TGTGCTAGCAGCTTAGGCAGGGGGCAGACCGGGGAGCTGTTTTTT
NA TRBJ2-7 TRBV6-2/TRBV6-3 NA CASSYLAGKGEQYF TGTGCCAGCAGTTACCTGGCAGGGAAAGGCGAGCAGTACTTC
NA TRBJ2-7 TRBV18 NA CASSPGADEQYF TGTGCCAGCTCACCAGGCGCGGACGAGCAGTACTTC
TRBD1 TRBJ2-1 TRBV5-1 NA CASSHRVGTGEPNEQFF TGCGCCAGCAGCCACCGGGTCGGGACAGGGGAACCGAATGAGCAGTTCTTC
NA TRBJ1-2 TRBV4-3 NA CASSQDHRNYGYTF TGCGCCAGCAGCCAAGATCACAGGAACTATGGCTACACCTTC
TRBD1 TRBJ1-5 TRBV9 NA CASSHSGGNQPQHF TGTGCCAGCAGCCATTCAGGGGGTAATCAGCCCCAGCATTTT